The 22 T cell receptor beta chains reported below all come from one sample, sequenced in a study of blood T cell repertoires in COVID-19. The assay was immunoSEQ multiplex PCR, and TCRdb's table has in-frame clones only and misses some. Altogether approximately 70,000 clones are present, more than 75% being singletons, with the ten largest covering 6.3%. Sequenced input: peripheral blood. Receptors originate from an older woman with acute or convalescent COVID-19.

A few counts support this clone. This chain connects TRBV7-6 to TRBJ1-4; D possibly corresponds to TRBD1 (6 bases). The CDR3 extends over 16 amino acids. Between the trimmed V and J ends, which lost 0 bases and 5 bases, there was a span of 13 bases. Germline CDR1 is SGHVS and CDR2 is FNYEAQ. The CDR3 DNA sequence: TGTGCCAGCAGCTTAGCGATCCCAGGGGAGAATGAAAAACTGTTTTTT. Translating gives CASSLAIPGENEKLFF.

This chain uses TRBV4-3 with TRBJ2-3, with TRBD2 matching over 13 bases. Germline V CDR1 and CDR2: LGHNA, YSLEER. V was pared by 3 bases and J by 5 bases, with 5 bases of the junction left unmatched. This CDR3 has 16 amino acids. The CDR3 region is CASSHATSGGLDTQYF. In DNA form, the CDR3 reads TGCGCCAGCAGCCATGCGACTAGCGGGGGGCTAGATACGCAGTATTTT.

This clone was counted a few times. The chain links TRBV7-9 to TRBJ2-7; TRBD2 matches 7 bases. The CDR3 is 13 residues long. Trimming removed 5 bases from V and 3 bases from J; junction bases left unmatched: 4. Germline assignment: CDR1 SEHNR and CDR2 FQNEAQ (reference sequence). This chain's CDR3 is CASSPRTSYEQYF. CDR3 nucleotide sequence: TGTGCCAGCAGCCCCCGGACTAGCTACGAGCAGTACTTC. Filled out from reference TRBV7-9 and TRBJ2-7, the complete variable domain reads DTGVSQNPRHKITKRGQNVTFRCDPISEHNRLYWYRQTLGQGPEFLTYFQNEAQLEKSRLLSDRFSAERPKGSFSTLEIQRTEQGDSAMYLCASSPRTSYEQYFGPGTRLTVT.

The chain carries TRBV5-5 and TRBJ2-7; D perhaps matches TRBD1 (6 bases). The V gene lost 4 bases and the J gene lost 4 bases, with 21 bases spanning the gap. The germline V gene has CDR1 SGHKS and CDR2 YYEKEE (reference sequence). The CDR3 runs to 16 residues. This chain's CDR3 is CASSPPSGGERYEQYF. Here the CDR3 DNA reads TGTGCCAGCAGCCCCCCTTCTGGGGGCGAAAGGTACGAGCAGTACTTC.

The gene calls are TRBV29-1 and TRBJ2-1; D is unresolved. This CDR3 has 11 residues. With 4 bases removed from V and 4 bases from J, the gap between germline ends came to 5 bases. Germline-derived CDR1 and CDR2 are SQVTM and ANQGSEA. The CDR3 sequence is CSVVSYNEQFF. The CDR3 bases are TGCAGCGTTGTATCGTACAATGAGCAGTTCTTC.

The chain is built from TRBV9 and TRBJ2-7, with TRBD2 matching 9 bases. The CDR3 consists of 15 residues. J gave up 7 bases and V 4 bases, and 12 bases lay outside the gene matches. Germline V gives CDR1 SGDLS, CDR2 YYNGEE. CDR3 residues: CASSSPKRGDSEQYF. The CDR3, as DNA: TGTGCCAGCAGCTCCCCCAAGCGGGGGGACTCTGAGCAGTACTTC.

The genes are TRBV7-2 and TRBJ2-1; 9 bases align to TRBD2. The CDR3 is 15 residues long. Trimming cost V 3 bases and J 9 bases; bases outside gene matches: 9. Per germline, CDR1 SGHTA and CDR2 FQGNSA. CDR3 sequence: CASSFGVAGDAEQFF. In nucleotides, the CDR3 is TGTGCCAGCAGCTTCGGGGTAGCGGGGGATGCTGAGCAGTTCTTC.

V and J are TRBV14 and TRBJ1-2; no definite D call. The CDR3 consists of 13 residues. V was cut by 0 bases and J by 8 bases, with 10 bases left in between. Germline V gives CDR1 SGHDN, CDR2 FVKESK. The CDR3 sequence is CASSQDLEGGYTF. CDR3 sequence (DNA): TGTGCCAGCAGCCAAGATTTAGAGGGCGGCTACACCTTC.

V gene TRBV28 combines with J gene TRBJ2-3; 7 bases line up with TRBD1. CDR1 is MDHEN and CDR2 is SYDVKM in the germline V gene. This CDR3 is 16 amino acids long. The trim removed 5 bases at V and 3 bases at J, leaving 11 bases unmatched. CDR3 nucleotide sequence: TGTGCCAGCAGTGGCCGGGGACAGACTTTTACAGATACGCAGTATTTT. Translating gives CASSGRGQTFTDTQYF.

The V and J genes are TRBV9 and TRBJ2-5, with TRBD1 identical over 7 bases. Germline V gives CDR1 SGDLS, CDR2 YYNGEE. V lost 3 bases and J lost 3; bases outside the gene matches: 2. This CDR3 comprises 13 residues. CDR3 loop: CASSAGTEETQYF. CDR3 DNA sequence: TGTGCCAGCAGCGCTGGGACAGAAGAGACCCAGTACTTC. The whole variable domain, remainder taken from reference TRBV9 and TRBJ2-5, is DSGVTQTPKHLITATGQRVTLRCSPRSGDLSVYWYQQSLDQGLQFLIQYYNGEERAKGNILERFSAQQFPDLHSELNLSSLELGDSALYFCASSAGTEETQYFGPGTRLLVL.

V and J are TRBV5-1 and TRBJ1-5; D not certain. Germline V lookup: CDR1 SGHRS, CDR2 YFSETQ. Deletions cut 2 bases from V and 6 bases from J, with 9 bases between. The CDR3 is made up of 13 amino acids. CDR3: CASSLSGPQPQHF. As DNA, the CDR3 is TGCGCCAGCAGCTTATCGGGTCCTCAGCCCCAGCATTTT.

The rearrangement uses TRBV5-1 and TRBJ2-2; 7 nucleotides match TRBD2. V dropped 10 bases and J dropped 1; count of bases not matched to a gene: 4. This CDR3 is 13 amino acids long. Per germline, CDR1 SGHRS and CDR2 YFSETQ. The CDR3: CASGLQNTGELFF. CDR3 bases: TGCGCCTCGGGACTACAGAACACCGGGGAGCTGTTTTTT.

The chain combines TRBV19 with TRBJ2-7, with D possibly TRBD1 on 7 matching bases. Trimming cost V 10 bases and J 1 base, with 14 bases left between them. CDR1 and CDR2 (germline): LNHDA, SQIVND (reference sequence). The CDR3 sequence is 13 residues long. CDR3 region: CATLPGGSYEQYF. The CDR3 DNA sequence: TGTGCCACCCTCCCAGGGGGGTCCTACGAGCAGTACTTC. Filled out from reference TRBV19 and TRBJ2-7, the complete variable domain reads DGGITQSPKYLFRKEGQNVTLSCEQNLNHDAMYWYRQDPGQGLRLIYYSQIVNDFQKGDIAEGYSVSREKKESFPLTVTSAQKNPTAFYLCATLPGGSYEQYFGPGTRLTVT.

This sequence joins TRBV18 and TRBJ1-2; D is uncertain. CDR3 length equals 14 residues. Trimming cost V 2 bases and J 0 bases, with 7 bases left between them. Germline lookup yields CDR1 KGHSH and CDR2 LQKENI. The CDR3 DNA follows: TGTGCCAGCTCACCATCAGGAACTAACTATGGCTACACCTTC. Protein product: CASSPSGTNYGYTF.

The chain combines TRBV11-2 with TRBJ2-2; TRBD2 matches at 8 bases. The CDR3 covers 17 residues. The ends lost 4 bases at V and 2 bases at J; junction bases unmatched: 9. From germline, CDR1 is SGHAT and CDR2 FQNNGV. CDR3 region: CASSSKGGGPNTGELFF. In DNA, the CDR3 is TGTGCCAGCAGCTCAAAGGGCGGGGGGCCTAACACCGGGGAGCTGTTTTTT.

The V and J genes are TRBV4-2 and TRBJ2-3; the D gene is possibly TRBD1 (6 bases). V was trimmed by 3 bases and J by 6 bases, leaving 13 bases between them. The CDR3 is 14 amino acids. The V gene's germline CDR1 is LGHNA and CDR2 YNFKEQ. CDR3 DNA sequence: TGTGCCAGCAGCCAGGGGGCGGATGCGGATACGCAGTATTTT. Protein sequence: CASSQGADADTQYF.

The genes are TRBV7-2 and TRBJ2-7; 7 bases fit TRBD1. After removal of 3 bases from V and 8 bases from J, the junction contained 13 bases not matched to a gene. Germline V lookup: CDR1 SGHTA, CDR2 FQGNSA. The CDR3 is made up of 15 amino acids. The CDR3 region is CASSLGQPGLKKQYF. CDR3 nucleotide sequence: TGTGCCAGCAGCTTGGGACAGCCAGGGTTAAAAAAGCAGTACTTC.

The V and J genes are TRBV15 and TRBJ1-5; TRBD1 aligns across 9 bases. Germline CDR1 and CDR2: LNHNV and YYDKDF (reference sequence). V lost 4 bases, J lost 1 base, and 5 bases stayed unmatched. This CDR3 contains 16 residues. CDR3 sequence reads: CATSNLDRGSNQPQHF. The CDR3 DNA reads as TGTGCCACCAGCAACCTGGACAGGGGAAGCAATCAGCCCCAGCATTTT.

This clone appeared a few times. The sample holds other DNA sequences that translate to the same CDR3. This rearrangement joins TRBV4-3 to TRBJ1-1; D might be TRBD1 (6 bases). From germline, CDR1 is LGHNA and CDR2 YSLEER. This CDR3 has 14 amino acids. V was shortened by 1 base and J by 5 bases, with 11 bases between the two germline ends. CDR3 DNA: TGCGCCAGCAGCCAAGCGGGGAGGGGGACTGAAGCTTTCTTT. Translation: CASSQAGRGTEAFF.

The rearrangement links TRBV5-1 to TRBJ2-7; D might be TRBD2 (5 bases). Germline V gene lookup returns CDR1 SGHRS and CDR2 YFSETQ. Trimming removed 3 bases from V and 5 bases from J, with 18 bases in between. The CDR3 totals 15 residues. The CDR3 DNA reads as TGCGCCAGCAGCTCCCGATCCGGGGTGGTGAACGAGCAGTACTTC. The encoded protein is CASSSRSGVVNEQYF.

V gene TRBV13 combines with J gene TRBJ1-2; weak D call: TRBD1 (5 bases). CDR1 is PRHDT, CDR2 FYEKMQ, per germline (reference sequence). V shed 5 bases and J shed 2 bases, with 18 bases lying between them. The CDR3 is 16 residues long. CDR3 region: CASSPTGLTGNYGYTF. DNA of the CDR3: TGTGCCAGCAGCCCGACGGGACTCACAGGCAACTATGGCTACACCTTC.

CDR3 coding DNA: TGTGCCAGCAGCGCAGGGGACAATCTCTACGAGCAGTACTTC. It codes for CASSAGDNLYEQYF. The rearrangement joins TRBV6-5 to TRBJ2-7; D might be TRBD1 (6 bases). Trimming stripped 6 bases from V and 3 bases from J, with 15 bases between. CDR3 length equals 14 residues. CDR1 and CDR2 from the germline V gene are MNHEY and SVGAGI.